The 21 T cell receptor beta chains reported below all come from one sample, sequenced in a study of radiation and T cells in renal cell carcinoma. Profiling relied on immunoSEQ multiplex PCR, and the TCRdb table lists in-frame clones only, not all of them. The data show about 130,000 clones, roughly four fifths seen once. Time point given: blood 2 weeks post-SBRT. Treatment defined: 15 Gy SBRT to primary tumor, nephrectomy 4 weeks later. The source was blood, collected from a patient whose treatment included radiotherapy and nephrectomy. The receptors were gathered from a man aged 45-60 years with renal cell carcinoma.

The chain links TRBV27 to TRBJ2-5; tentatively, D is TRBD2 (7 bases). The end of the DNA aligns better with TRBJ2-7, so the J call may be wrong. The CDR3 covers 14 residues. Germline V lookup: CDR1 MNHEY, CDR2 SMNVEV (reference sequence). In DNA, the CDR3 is TGTGCCAGCCGGGGGGCAACCTACTTCTACGAGCAGTACTTC. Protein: CASRGATYFYEQYF.

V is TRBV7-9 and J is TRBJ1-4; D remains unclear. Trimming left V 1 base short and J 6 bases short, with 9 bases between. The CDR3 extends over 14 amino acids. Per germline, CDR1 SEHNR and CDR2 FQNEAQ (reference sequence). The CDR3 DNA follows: TGTGCCAGCAGCTTAGGTCGGTTCGATGAAAAACTGTTTTTT. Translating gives CASSLGRFDEKLFF.

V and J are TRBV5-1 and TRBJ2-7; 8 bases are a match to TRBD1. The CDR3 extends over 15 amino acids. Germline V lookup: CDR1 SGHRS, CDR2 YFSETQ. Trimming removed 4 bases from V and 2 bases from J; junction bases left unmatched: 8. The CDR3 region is CASSPAGTGAYEQYF. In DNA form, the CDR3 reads TGCGCCAGCAGCCCCGCCGGGACAGGTGCCTACGAGCAGTACTTC. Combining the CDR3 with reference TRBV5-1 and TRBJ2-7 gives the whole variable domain KAGVTQTPRYLIKTRGQQVTLSCSPISGHRSVSWYQQTPGQGLQFLFEYFSETQRNKGNFPGRFSGRQFSNSRSEMNVSTLELGDSALYLCASSPAGTGAYEQYFGPGTRLTVT.

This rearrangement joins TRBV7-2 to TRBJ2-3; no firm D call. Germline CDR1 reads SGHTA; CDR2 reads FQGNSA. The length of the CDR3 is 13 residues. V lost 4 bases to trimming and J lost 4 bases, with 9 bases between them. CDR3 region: CASSSRAPDTQYF. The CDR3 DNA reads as TGTGCCAGCAGCTCCCGGGCGCCAGATACGCAGTATTTT.

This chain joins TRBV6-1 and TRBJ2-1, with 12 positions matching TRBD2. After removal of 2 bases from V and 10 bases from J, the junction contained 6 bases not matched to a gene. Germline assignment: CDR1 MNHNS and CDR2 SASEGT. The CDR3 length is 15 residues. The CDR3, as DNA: TGTGCCAGCAGTGAACTAGCGGGAGGGCCTGGGGAGCAGTTCTTC. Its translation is CASSELAGGPGEQFF.

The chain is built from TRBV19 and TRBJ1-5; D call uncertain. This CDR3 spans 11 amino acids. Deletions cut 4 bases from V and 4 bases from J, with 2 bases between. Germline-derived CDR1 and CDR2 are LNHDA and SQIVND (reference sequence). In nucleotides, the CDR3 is TGTGCCAGTAGTACGAATCAGCCCCAGCATTTT. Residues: CASSTNQPQHF.

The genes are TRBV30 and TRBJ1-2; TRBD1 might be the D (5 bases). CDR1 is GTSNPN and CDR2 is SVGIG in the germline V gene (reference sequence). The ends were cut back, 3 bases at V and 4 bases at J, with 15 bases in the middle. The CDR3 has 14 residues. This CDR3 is CAWSGQTLTYGYTF. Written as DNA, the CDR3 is TGTGCCTGGAGCGGACAAACATTAACCTATGGCTACACCTTC.

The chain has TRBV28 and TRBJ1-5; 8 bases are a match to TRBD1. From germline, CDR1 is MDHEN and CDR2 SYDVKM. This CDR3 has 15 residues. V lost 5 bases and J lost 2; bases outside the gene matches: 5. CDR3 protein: CASSRDRGGNQPQHF. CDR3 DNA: TGTGCCAGCAGTCGCGACAGGGGTGGCAATCAGCCCCAGCATTTT.

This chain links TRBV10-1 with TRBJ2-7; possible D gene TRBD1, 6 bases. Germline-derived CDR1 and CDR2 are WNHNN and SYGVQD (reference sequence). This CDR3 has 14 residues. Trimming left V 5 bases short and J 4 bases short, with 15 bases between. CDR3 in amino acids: CASSSGTNTYEQYF. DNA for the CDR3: TGCGCCAGCAGTTCCGGGACAAACACATACGAGCAGTACTTC.

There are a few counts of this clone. The CDR3 region has the DNA TGTGCCAGCAGCTACCGGGACAGGGGAAAAACTGAAGCTTTCTTT. Its translation: CASSYRDRGKTEAFF. The chain has TRBV7-9 and TRBJ1-1; the match to TRBD1 covers 10 bases. Germline loops: CDR1 SEHNR, CDR2 FQNEAQ (reference sequence). J was trimmed by 5 bases and V by 4 bases; bases with no gene match: 7. The CDR3 consists of 15 residues.

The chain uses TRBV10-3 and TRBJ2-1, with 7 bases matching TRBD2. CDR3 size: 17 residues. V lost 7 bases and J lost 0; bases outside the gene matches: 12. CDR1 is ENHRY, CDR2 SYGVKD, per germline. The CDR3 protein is CAITVKRGESSYNEQFF. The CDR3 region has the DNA TGTGCCATCACCGTGAAGCGGGGCGAGAGCTCCTACAATGAGCAGTTCTTC.

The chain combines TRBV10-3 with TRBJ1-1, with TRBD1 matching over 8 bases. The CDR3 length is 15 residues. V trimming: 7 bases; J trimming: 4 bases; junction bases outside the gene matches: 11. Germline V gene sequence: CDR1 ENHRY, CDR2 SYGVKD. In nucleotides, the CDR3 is TGTGCCATCAATCGGGACAGGTCCCCGGTCACTGAAGCTTTCTTT. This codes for CAINRDRSPVTEAFF.

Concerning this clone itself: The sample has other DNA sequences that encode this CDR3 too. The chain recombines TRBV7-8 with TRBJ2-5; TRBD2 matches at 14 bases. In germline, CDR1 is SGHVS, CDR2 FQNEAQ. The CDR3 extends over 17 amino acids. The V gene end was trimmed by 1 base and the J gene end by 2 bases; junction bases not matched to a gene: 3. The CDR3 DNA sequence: TGTGCCAGCAGCTTAGGGGGACTAGCGGGAGTTCAAGAGACCCAGTACTTC. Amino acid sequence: CASSLGGLAGVQETQYF.

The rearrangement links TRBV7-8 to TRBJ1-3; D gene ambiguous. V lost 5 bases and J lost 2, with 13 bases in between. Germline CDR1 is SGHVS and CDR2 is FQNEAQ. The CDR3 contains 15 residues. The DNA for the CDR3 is TGTGCCAGCAGCCGGATGGGCACTACTGGAAACACCATATATTTT. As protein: CASSRMGTTGNTIYF.

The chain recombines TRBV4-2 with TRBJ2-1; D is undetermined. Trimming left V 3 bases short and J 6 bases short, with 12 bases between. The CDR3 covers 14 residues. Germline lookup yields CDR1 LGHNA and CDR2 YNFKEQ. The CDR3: CASSHGSRSNEQFF. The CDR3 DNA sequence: TGTGCCAGCAGCCATGGTAGTCGTAGCAATGAGCAGTTCTTC.

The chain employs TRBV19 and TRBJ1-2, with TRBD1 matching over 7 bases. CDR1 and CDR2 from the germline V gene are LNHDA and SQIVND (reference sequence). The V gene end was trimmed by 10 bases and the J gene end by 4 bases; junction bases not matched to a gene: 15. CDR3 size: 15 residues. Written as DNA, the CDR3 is TGTGCCACACAAGGGGGCTACAGGTCTATCTATGGCTACACCTTC. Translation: CATQGGYRSIYGYTF.

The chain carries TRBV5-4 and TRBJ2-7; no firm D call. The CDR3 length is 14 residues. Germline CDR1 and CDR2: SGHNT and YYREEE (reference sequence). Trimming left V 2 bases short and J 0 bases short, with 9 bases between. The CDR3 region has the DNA TGTGCCAGCAGCTTAACGGGTAGCTCCTACGAGCAGTACTTC. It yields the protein CASSLTGSSYEQYF.

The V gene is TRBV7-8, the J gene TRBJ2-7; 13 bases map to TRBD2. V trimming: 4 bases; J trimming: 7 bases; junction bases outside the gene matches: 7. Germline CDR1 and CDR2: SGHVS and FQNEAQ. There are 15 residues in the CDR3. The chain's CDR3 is CASSWRTSGSREQYF. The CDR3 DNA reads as TGTGCCAGCAGCTGGCGGACTAGCGGGAGTAGAGAGCAGTACTTC. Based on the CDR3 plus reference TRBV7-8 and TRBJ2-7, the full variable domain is GAGVSQSPRYKVAKRGQDVALRCDPISGHVSLFWYQQALGQGPEFLTYFQNEAQLDKSGLPSDRFFAERPEGSVSTLKIQRTQQEDSAVYLCASSWRTSGSREQYFGPGTRLTVT.

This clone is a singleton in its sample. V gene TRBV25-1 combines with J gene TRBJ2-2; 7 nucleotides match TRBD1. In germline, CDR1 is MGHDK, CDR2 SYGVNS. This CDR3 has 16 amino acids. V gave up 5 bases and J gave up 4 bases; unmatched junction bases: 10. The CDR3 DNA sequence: TGTGCCAGCAGTAGTTCCTCGACAGGGTTCACCGGGGAGCTGTTTTTT. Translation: CASSSSSTGFTGELFF.

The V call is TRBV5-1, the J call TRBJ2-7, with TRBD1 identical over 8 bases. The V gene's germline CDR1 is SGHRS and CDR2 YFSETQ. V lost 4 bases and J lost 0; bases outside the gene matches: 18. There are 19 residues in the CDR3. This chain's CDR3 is CASSPHRPAGTGGSYEQYF. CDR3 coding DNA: TGCGCCAGCAGCCCCCACCGACCCGCCGGGACAGGAGGCTCCTACGAGCAGTACTTC.

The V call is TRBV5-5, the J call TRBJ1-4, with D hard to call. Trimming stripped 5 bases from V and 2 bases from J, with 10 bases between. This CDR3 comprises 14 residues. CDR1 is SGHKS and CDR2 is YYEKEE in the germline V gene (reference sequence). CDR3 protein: CASSTWGTNEKLFF. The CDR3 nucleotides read TGTGCCAGCAGTACCTGGGGTACTAATGAAAAACTGTTTTTT.